This T cell receptor (beta chain) was recorded in a study of vaccination and CD4 T cells after COVID-19. About the research overall: Convalescent patients gave post-COVID blood a median about 91 days post-diagnosis, range 35 to 161.

As to treatment: approximately 9-day PBMC culture with coronavirus spike peptide pools or control peptides (ViraFEST assay). Fresh medium (containing IL-2) replaced half the medium on days 3 and 7. There are 14 residues in the CDR3. Germline V gene sequence: CDR1 MDHEN, CDR2 SYDVKM. Unmatched junction bases numbered 5, after V lost 3 bases and J lost 6 bases. Oncomine TCR Beta short-read sequencing was applied to DNA from cultured CD4+ T cells. TCRdb re-called the PCR reads through MiXCR, storing one row per CDR3 protein. The table includes 9,500 to 10,000 distinct CDR3 sequences, roughly 70% detected once. With regard to this clonotype: Its antigen remains unknown.

The sequence derives from a human donor who had recovered from COVID-19. The sequencing sample was made of CD4+ T cells from blood, cultured in vitro. The chain has TRBV28 and TRBJ2-7; 10 bases agree with TRBD2. The CDR3 DNA reads TGTGCCAGCAGTTTTCCGGGACTAGCGTTCGAGCAGTACTTC. Its translation: CASSFPGLAFEQYF.